Listed here are 15 T cell receptor beta chains from one sample, sequenced in a study of identifying expanded T cells in peripheral blood (dated by TCRdb to the late 2010s). The library was generated by the immunoSEQ multiplex PCR assay. TCRdb mirrors the immuneACCESS table, restricted to in-frame sequences. Some clones are absent from its copies; in checked studies, under half trace to an unresolved V gene, and the reason for the others is unknown. The sample table contains 95,000 to 100,000 clones; only one count was recorded for around 88% of them. Approximately 18% of the sample lies in the top ten. What was sequenced was blood. Receptors were obtained from a person between 18 and 75 years old in good health.

The rearrangement uses TRBV10-3 and TRBJ2-3; 15 positions match TRBD2. The V and J ends lost 5 bases and 0 bases, in that order; junction bases with no gene match: 9. The CDR3 has 19 amino acids. Per germline, CDR1 ENHRY and CDR2 SYGVKD. CDR3 DNA: TGTGCCATCAGTAGATCCAGCGGGACTAGCGGGGGGAGCACAGATACGCAGTATTTT. This codes for CAISRSSGTSGGSTDTQYF.

The chain recombines TRBV6-6 with TRBJ1-2; D is unresolved. The CDR3 runs 11 residues. CDR1 and CDR2 (germline): MNHNY, SVGAGI (reference sequence). With 5 bases removed from V and 5 bases from J, the gap between germline ends came to 6 bases. The CDR3 sequence is CASSPSYGYTF. The CDR3 DNA follows: TGTGCCAGCAGTCCCTCATATGGCTACACCTTC.

This clone was observed many times. This chain uses TRBV6-1 with TRBJ1-5, with D tentatively TRBD1 (6 bases). The CDR3 runs to 16 residues. Trimming cost V 1 base and J 2 bases, with 12 bases left between them. In germline, CDR1 is MNHNS, CDR2 SASEGT. CDR3 nucleotide sequence: TGTGCCAGCAGTGAAGAAGGGGGGTCCGGCAATCAGCCCCAGCATTTT. It is translated as CASSEEGGSGNQPQHF.

The V and J genes are TRBV19 and TRBJ1-3, with 8 bases that match TRBD1. Germline-derived CDR1 and CDR2 are LNHDA and SQIVND (reference sequence). This CDR3 spans 15 amino acids. The J segment lost 2 bases and the V segment lost 4 bases, leaving 4 bases of the junction unmatched. The CDR3 sequence is CASSTQTGAGNTIYF. CDR3 sequence (DNA): TGTGCCAGTAGTACCCAGACAGGGGCTGGAAACACCATATATTTT.

The chain links TRBV11-3 to TRBJ2-1; D possibly corresponds to TRBD1 (7 bases). Germline V gene sequence: CDR1 SGHNT, CDR2 YENEEA. V lost 0 bases and J 0 bases, leaving 15 bases between the germline ends. The CDR3 runs to 18 residues. CDR3 bases: TGTGCCAGCAGCTTAGATCAGGGGGGAACCAACTCCTACAATGAGCAGTTCTTC. It codes for CASSLDQGGTNSYNEQFF.

V and J are TRBV5-1 and TRBJ1-4; 7 bases agree with TRBD1. Germline V lookup: CDR1 SGHRS, CDR2 YFSETQ. V shed 1 base, J shed 8 bases, and the junction held 5 bases outside the gene matches. The CDR3 consists of 14 residues. The CDR3 reads CASSLNRGGEKLFF. The CDR3 nucleotides read TGCGCCAGCAGCTTGAACAGGGGAGGAGAAAAACTGTTTTTT.

The chain combines TRBV5-1 with TRBJ2-7; D gene unclear. V lost 2 bases to trimming and J lost 4 bases, with 10 bases between them. The germline gives CDR1 SGHRS, CDR2 YFSETQ. This CDR3 region has 13 residues. The CDR3 loop is CASSFDIEYEQYF. The CDR3 DNA reads as TGCGCCAGCAGCTTCGACATTGAGTACGAGCAGTACTTC.

This chain uses TRBV29-1 with TRBJ2-1; 9 bases align to TRBD2. Germline lookup yields CDR1 SQVTM and CDR2 ANQGSEA. The CDR3 has 15 residues. The V and J ends lost 1 base and 7 bases, in that order; junction bases with no gene match: 8. This CDR3 reads CSVEGSAGGFNEQFF. The CDR3 DNA reads TGCAGCGTTGAAGGGTCAGCGGGGGGTTTTAATGAGCAGTTCTTC.

The chain couples TRBV7-8 to TRBJ2-7; either TRBD1 or TRBD2 may supply D (6 bases each). This CDR3 comprises 15 residues. Trimming left V 2 bases short and J 3 bases short, with 14 bases between. The germline CDR1 and CDR2 sequences are SGHVS and FQNEAQ. The CDR3 nucleotides are TGTGCCAGCAGCTTATCAGGGGAGGCGTACTACGAGCAGTACTTC. As protein: CASSLSGEAYYEQYF.

The chain joins TRBV5-1 to TRBJ2-7, with TRBD2 matching 12 bases. V trimming: 4 bases; J trimming: 0 bases; junction bases outside the gene matches: 5. The CDR3 is made up of 16 amino acids. CDR1 and CDR2 (germline): SGHRS, YFSETQ. The CDR3 is CASSRLAGVRSYEQYF. CDR3 DNA sequence: TGCGCCAGCAGCCGACTAGCGGGGGTTCGCTCCTACGAGCAGTACTTC.

This chain joins TRBV7-9 and TRBJ2-3; 11 bases line up with TRBD2. The length of the CDR3 is 17 residues. Looked up from germline, CDR1 is SEHNR and CDR2 is FQNEAQ (reference sequence). Trimming cost V 4 bases and J 4 bases; bases outside gene matches: 10. As DNA, the CDR3 is TGTGCCAGCAGCTCTACTAGCGGGGGCCCGAAGGCAGATACGCAGTATTTT. Amino acid sequence: CASSSTSGGPKADTQYF.

A few counts support this clone. CDR3 sequence reads: CASSPWRDQPQHF. Here the CDR3 DNA reads TGTGCCAGCAGTCCGTGGAGGGATCAGCCCCAGCATTTT. The chain recombines TRBV27 with TRBJ1-5; D is unclear. Germline V gene sequence: CDR1 MNHEY, CDR2 SMNVEV (reference sequence). V was pared by 5 bases and J by 5 bases, with 10 bases between. The CDR3 sequence is 13 residues long.

The chain carries TRBV28 and TRBJ2-7; 8 nucleotides align to TRBD1. The V and J ends lost 9 bases and 5 bases, in that order; junction bases with no gene match: 15. Germline assignment: CDR1 MDHEN and CDR2 SYDVKM. The CDR3 runs 15 residues. The CDR3 loop reads CASGGQPGQAHEQYF. The CDR3 DNA reads TGTGCCAGTGGGGGACAACCGGGACAGGCCCACGAGCAGTACTTC.

The genes are TRBV4-3 and TRBJ2-7; D possibly corresponds to TRBD1 (6 bases). Germline V gene data show CDR1 as LGHNA and CDR2 as YSLEER. CDR3 length: 15 amino acids. V was cut by 2 bases and J by 1 base, with 12 bases left in between. CDR3 loop: CASSQLSGHSYEQYF. DNA of the CDR3: TGCGCCAGCAGCCAACTTTCGGGACATTCCTACGAGCAGTACTTC.

The chain combines TRBV5-1 with TRBJ2-5, with D maybe TRBD2 (5 bases). The DNA end is a closer match to TRBJ2-7, so the J assignment may be wrong. Germline CDR1 is SGHRS and CDR2 is YFSETQ. This CDR3 region has 13 residues. CDR3 region: CASSRTGSYEQYF. CDR3 sequence (DNA): TGCGCCAGCAGTCGGACGGGGAGCTACGAGCAGTACTTC.